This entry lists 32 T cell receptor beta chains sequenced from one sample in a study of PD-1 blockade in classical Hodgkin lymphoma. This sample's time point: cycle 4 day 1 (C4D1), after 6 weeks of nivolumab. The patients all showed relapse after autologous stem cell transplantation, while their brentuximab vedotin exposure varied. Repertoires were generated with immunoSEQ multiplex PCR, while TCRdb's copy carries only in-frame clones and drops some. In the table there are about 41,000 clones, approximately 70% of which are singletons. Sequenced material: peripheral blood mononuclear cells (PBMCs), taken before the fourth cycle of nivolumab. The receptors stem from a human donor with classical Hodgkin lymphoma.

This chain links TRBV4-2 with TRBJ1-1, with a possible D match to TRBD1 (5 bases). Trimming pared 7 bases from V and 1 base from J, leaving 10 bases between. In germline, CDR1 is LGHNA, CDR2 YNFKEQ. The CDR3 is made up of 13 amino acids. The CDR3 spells CASNPGANTEAFF. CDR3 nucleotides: TGTGCCAGCAACCCTGGGGCGAACACTGAAGCTTTCTTT.

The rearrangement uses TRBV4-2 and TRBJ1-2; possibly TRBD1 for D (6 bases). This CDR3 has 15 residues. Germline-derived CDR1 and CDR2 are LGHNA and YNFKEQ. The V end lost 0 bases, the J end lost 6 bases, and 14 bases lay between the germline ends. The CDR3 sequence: CASSQEVQGLDGYTF. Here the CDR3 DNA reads TGTGCCAGCAGCCAAGAAGTCCAGGGGCTGGATGGCTACACCTTC.

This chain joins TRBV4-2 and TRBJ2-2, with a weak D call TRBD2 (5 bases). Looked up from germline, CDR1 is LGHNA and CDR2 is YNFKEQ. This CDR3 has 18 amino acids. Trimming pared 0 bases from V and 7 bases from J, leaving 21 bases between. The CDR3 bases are TGTGCCAGCAGCCAAGAGGGAGCGCGGTGGCCGGTGTTCGGGGAGCTGTTTTTT. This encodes CASSQEGARWPVFGELFF.

The DNA for the CDR3 is TGTGCCATCGCGGGGGGTCTGAGCTCCTACAATGAGCAGTTCTTC. As protein: CAIAGGLSSYNEQFF. The chain employs TRBV2 and TRBJ2-1; 8 positions agree with TRBD2. CDR1 and CDR2 (germline): SNHLY, FYNNEI. The CDR3 is made up of 15 amino acids. V lost 10 bases, J lost 0 bases, and 8 bases stayed unmatched.

CDR3 region: CASSQDGYEQYF. CDR3 DNA sequence: TGCGCCAGCAGCCAAGACGGGTACGAGCAGTACTTC. The J gene is TRBJ2-7, the V gene TRBV4-1; D is ambiguous. CDR3 length: 12 residues. The germline V gene has CDR1 MGHRA and CDR2 YSYEKL. Trimming pared 0 bases from V and 4 bases from J, leaving 4 bases between.

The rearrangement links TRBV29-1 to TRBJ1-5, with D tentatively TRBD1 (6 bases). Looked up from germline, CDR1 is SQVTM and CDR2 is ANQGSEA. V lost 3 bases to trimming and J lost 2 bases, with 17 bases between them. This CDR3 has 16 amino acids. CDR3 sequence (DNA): TGCAGCGTTGAGACTTTGGGGGCTTCGGGCAATCAGCCCCAGCATTTT. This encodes CSVETLGASGNQPQHF.

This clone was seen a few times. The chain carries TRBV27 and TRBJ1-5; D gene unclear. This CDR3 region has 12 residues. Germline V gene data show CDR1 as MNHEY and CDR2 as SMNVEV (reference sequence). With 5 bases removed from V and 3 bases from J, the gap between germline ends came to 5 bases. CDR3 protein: CASSPLNQPQHF. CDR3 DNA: TGTGCCAGCAGTCCCCTCAATCAGCCCCAGCATTTT.

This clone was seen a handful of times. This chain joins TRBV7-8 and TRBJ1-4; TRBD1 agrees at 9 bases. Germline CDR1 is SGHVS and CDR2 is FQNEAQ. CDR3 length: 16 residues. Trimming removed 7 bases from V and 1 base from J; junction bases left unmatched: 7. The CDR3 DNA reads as TGTGCCAGCACCGAGACAGGGGGAATAACTAATGAAAAACTGTTTTTT. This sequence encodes CASTETGGITNEKLFF.

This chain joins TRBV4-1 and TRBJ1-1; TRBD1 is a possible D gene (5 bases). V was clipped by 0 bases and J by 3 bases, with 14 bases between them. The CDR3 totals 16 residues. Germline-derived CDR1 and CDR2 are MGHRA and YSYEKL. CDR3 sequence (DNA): TGCGCCAGCAGCCAAGAAAGGCTCTTGACAGACACTGAAGCTTTCTTT. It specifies CASSQERLLTDTEAFF.

The CDR3 region has the DNA TGTGCCAGCGGGGCAGACATGAACACTGAAGCTTTCTTT. Protein: CASGADMNTEAFF. The rearrangement links TRBV2 to TRBJ1-1, with D possibly being TRBD1 (5 bases). From germline, CDR1 is SNHLY and CDR2 FYNNEI. V was trimmed by 8 bases and J by 0 bases, leaving 10 bases between them. The CDR3 length is 13 residues.

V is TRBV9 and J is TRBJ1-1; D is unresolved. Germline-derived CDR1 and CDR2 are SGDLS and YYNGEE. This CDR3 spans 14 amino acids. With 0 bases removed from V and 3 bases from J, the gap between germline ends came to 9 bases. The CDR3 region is CASSVDGRYTEAFF. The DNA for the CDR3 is TGTGCCAGCAGCGTAGACGGCAGATACACTGAAGCTTTCTTT.

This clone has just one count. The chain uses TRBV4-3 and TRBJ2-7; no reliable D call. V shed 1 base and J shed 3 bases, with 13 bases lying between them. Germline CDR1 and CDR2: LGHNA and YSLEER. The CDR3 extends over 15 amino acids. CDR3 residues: CASSQAGNSHYEQYF. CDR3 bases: TGCGCCAGCAGCCAAGCGGGCAACAGCCACTACGAGCAGTACTTC.

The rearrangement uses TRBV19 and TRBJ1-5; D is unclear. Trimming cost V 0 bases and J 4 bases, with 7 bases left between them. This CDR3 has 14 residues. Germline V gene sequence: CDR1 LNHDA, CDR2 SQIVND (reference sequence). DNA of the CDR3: TGTGCCAGTAGTATAGACGGAGGGAATCAGCCCCAGCATTTT. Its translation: CASSIDGGNQPQHF.

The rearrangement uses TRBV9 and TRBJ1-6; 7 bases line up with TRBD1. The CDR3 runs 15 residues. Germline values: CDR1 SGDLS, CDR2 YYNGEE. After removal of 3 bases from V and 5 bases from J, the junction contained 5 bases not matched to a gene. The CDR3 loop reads CASSAPTGNNSPLHF. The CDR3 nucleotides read TGTGCCAGCAGCGCCCCGACAGGGAATAATTCACCCCTCCACTTT.

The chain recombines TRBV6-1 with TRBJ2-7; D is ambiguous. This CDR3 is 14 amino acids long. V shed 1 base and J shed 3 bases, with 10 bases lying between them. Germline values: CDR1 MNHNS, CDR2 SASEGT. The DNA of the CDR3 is TGTGCCAGCAGTGAAGTGGGGTACAGCTACGAGCAGTACTTC. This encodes CASSEVGYSYEQYF.

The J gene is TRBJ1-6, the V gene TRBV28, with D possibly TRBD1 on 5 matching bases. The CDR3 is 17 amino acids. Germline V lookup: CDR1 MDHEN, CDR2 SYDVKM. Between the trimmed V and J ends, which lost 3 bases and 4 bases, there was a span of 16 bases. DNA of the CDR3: TGTGCCAGCAGTTTCCCCCCGGGACGGCAATATAATTCACCCCTCCACTTT. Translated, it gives CASSFPPGRQYNSPLHF.

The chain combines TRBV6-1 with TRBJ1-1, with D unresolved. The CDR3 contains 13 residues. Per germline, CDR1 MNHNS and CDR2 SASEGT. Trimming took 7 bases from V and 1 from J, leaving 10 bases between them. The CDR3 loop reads CASTRVGNTEAFF. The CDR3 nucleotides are TGTGCCAGCACCCGGGTAGGGAACACTGAAGCTTTCTTT.

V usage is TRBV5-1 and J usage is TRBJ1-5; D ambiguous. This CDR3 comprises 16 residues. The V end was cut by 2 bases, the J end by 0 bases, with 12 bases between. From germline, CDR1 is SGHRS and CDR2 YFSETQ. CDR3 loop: CASSFRDAYSNQPQHF. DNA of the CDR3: TGCGCCAGCAGCTTCAGAGACGCCTATAGCAATCAGCCCCAGCATTTT.

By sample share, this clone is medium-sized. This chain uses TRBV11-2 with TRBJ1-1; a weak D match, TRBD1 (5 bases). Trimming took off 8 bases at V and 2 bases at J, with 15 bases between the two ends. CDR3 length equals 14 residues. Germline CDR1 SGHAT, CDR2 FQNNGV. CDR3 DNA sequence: TGTGCCAGCGAAGGGGATACTCGCAACACTGAAGCTTTCTTT. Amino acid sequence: CASEGDTRNTEAFF. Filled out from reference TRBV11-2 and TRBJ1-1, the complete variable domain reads EAGVAQSPRYKIIEKRQSVAFWCNPISGHATLYWYQQILGQGPKLLIQFQNNGVVDDSQLPKDRFSAERLKGVDSTLKIQPAKLEDSAVYLCASEGDTRNTEAFFGQGTRLTVV.

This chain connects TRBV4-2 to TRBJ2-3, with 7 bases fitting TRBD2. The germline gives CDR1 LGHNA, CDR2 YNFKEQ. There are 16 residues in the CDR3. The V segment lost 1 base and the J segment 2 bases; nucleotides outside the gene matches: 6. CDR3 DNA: TGTGCCAGCAGCCAAGCTTCTAGCGGATTCACAGATACGCAGTATTTT. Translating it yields CASSQASSGFTDTQYF.

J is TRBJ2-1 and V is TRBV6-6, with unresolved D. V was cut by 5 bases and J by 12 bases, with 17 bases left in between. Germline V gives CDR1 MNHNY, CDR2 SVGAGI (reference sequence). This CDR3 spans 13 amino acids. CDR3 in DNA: TGTGCCAGCAGTAACCCGAGACCCGAAGGGCAGTTCTTC. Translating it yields CASSNPRPEGQFF.

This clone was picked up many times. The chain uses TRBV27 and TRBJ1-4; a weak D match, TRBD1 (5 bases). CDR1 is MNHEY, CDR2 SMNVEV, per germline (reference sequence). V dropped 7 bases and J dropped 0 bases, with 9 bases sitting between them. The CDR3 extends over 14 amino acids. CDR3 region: CASKDISTNEKLFF. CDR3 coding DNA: TGTGCCAGCAAGGACATCTCAACTAATGAAAAACTGTTTTTT.

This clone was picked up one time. The CDR3, as DNA: TGTGCCAGCAGAGCACAGGGGGGCTATGGCTACACCTTC. As protein: CASRAQGGYGYTF. V is TRBV6-1 and J is TRBJ1-2, with TRBD1 matching 8 bases. Germline assignment: CDR1 MNHNS and CDR2 SASEGT. V lost 6 bases to trimming and J lost 4 bases; unmatched junction nucleotides: 4. This CDR3 has 13 amino acids.

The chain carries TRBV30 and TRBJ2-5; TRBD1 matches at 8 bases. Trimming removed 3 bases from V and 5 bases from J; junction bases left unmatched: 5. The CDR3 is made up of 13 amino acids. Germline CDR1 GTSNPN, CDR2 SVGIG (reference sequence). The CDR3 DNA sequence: TGTGCCTGGAGGGACAGGGCCAGGGAGACCCAGTACTTC. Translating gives CAWRDRARETQYF.

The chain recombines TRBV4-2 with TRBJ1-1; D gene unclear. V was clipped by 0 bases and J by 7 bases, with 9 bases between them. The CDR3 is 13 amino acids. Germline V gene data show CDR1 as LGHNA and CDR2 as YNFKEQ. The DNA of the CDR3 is TGTGCCAGCAGCCAAGATGTAGCGGGTGAAGCTTTCTTT. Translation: CASSQDVAGEAFF.

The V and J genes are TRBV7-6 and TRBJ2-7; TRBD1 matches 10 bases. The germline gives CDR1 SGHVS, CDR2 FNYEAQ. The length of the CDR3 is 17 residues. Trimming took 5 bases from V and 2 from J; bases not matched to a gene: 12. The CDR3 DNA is TGTGCCAGCAGCGGGACAGGGGCCGGGACAGGGCCCTACGAGCAGTACTTC. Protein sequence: CASSGTGAGTGPYEQYF.

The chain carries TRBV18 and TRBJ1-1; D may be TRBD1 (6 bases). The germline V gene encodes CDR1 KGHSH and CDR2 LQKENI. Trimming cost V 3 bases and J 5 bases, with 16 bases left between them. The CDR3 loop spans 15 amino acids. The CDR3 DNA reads TGTGCCAGCTCACCTAACGGGGGCGAGGGGACTGAAGCTTTCTTT. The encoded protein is CASSPNGGEGTEAFF.

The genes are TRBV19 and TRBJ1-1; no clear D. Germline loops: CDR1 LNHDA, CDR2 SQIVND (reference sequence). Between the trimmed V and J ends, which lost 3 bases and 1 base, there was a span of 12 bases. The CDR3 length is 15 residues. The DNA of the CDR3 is TGTGCCAGTAGTATTTCTGGGTGGAGGAACACTGAAGCTTTCTTT. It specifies CASSISGWRNTEAFF.

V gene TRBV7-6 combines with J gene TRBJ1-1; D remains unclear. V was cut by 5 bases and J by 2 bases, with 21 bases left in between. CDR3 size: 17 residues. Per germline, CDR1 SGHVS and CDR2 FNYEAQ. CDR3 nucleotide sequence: TGTGCCAGCAGCCCTCTCCCGAGCGGCAGACCAAACACTGAAGCTTTCTTT. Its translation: CASSPLPSGRPNTEAFF.

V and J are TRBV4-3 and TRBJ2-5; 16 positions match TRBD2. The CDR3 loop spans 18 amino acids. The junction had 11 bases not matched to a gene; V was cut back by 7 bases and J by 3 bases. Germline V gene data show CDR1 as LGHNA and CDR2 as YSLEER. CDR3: CASNQSKGLAGGEETQYF. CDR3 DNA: TGCGCCAGCAATCAGTCCAAGGGACTAGCGGGGGGGGAAGAGACCCAGTACTTC.

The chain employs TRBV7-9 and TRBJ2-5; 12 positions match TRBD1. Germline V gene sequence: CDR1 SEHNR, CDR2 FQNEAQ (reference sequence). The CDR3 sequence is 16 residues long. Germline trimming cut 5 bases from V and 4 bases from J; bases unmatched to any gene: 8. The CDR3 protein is CASSLGDRGPLETQYF. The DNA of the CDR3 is TGTGCCAGCAGCCTAGGGGACAGGGGGCCGTTAGAGACCCAGTACTTC.

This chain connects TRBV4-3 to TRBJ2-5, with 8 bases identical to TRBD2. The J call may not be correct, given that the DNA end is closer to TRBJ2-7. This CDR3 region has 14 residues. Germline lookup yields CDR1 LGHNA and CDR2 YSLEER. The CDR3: CASSQDSGNYEQYF. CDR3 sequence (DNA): TGCGCCAGCAGCCAAGATAGCGGGAACTACGAGCAGTACTTC.